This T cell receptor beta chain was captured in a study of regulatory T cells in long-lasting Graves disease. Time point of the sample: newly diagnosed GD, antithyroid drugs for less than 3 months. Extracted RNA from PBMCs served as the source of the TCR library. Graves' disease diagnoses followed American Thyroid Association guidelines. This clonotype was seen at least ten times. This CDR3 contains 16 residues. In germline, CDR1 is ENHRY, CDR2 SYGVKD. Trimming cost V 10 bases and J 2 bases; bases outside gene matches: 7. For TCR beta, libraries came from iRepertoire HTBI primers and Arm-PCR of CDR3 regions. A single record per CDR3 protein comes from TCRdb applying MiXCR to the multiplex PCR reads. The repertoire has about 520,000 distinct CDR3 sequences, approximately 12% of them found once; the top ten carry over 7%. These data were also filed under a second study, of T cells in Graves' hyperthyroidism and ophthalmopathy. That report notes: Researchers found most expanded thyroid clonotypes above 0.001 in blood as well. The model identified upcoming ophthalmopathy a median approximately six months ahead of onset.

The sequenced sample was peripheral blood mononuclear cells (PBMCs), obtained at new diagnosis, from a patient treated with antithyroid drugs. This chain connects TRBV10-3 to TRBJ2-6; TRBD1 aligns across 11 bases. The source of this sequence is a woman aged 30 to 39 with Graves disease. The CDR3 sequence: CATCPGQGAGANVLTF. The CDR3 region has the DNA TGTGCCACCTGCCCGGGACAGGGGGCTGGGGCCAACGTCCTGACTTTC.